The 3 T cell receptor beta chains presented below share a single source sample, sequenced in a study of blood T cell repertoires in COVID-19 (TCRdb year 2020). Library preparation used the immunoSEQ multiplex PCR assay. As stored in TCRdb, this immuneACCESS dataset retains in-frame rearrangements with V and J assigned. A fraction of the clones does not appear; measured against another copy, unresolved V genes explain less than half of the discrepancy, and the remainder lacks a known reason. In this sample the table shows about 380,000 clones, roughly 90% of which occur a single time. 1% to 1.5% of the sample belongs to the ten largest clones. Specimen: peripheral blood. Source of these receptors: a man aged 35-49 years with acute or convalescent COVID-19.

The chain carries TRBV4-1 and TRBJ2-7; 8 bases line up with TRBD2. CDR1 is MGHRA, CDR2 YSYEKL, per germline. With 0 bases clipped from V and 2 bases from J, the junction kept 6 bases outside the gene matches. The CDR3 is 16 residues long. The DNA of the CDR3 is TGCGCCAGCAGCCAAGATTTAGCGGGGAGCACCTACGAGCAGTACTTC. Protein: CASSQDLAGSTYEQYF.

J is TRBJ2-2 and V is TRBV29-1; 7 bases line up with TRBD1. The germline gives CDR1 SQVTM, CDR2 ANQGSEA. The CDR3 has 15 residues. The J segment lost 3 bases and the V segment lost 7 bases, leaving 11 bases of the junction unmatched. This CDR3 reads CSAHRSTGDTGELFF. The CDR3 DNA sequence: TGCAGCGCCCACCGATCCACAGGGGACACCGGGGAGCTGTTTTTT.

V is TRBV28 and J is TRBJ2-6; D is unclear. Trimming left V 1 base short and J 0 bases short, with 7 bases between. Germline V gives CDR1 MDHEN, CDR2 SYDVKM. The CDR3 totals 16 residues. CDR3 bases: TGTGCCAGCAGTTTATTGACTTTCTCTGGGGCCAACGTCCTGACTTTC. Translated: CASSLLTFSGANVLTF.